The 20 T cell receptor beta chains in this list originate from one sample, sequenced in a study of blood T cell repertoires in COVID-19. This table comes from immunoSEQ multiplex PCR, and its TCRdb copy is limited to in-frame clones, with some not included. Here the sample spans around 64,000 clones, roughly four fifths being singletons. Sample: peripheral blood. The source of these receptors is a human donor in a cohort sampled during active COVID-19.

The chain has TRBV19 and TRBJ1-4, with a tentative D call TRBD1 (6 bases). V was shortened by 2 bases and J by 0 bases, with 13 bases between the two germline ends. From germline, CDR1 is LNHDA and CDR2 SQIVND (reference sequence). The CDR3 is 17 amino acids. As DNA, the CDR3 is TGTGCCAGTAGTATAAGGAGGACAGATGCAACTAATGAAAAACTGTTTTTT. As protein: CASSIRRTDATNEKLFF.

This clone was picked up one time. The chain employs TRBV6-2 or TRBV6-3 and TRBJ2-2, with D possibly TRBD1 on 6 matching bases. The CDR3 runs to 16 residues. V dropped 4 bases and J dropped 2 bases, with 14 bases sitting between them. In germline, CDR1 is MNHEY, CDR2 SVGEGT. CDR3 sequence reads: CASSWQGSKNTGELFF. CDR3 coding DNA: TGTGCCAGCAGTTGGCAGGGGTCGAAAAACACCGGGGAGCTGTTTTTT.

A word on this clone: At one end, the junction sequence differs from germline, possibly due to a read error. This sample also contains other DNA sequences that code for the same CDR3. The chain recombines TRBV6-5 with TRBJ1-1; D may be TRBD1 (5 bases). The CDR3 length is 14 residues. Per germline, CDR1 MNHEY and CDR2 SVGAGI. Here the CDR3 DNA reads TGCGCCAGCAGGGCCGGGTCCTCAAACACTGAAGCTTTCTTT. Translating gives CASRAGSSNTEAFF.

A few counts support this clone. The J gene is TRBJ2-5, the V gene TRBV5-1, with a possible D match to TRBD1 (6 bases). Germline V gene sequence: CDR1 SGHRS, CDR2 YFSETQ. Trimming removed 3 bases at V and 4 bases at J, with 13 bases between. CDR3 length equals 14 residues. The CDR3 nucleotides are TGCGCCAGCAGCTCGCCCTGGGGGCCAGAGACCCAGTACTTC. This encodes CASSSPWGPETQYF.

This clone is classed as medium-sized. V and J are TRBV6-6 and TRBJ1-1, with TRBD1 matching 9 bases. Germline CDR1 reads MNHNY; CDR2 reads SVGAGI (reference sequence). The CDR3 extends over 12 amino acids. V gave up 7 bases and J gave up 5 bases; unmatched junction bases: 2. CDR3 sequence reads: CASKTGGTEAFF. The CDR3 DNA sequence: TGTGCCAGCAAGACAGGGGGAACTGAAGCTTTCTTT.

The V gene is TRBV24-1, the J gene TRBJ2-5, with 12 bases identical to TRBD1. After removal of 5 bases from V and 5 bases from J, the junction contained 14 bases not matched to a gene. CDR3 size: 18 residues. Germline V gene sequence: CDR1 KGHDR, CDR2 SFDVKD. The CDR3 nucleotides are TGTGCCACCAGTGGTAGACCGGGACAGGGGGCGCAGCGGGAGACCCAGTACTTC. Protein product: CATSGRPGQGAQRETQYF.

This rearrangement joins TRBV3-1 (or the pseudogene TRBV3-2) to TRBJ2-7; D ambiguous. Trimming stripped 7 bases from V and 1 base from J, with 8 bases between. This CDR3 contains 12 residues. The germline CDR1 and CDR2 sequences are LGHDT and YNNKEL (reference sequence). CDR3 DNA: TGTGCCAGCAAAGGCGGTTCCTACGAGCAGTACTTC. Residues: CASKGGSYEQYF.

V usage is TRBV5-1 and J usage is TRBJ2-5; D might be TRBD1 (6 bases). The CDR3 contains 15 residues. Germline values: CDR1 SGHRS, CDR2 YFSETQ. V lost 5 bases and J lost 1, with 15 bases in between. The CDR3 DNA reads as TGCGCCAGCAGTAGGGGGACCCAAAGCCAAGAGACCCAGTACTTC. Residues: CASSRGTQSQETQYF.

The chain has TRBV5-6 and TRBJ2-1; 14 bases are shared with TRBD2. The CDR3 covers 15 residues. The V gene's germline CDR1 is SGHDT and CDR2 YYEEEE. Unmatched junction bases numbered 1, after V lost 3 bases and J lost 5 bases. CDR3 amino acids: CASSWGLAGDNEQFF. As DNA, the CDR3 is TGTGCCAGCAGCTGGGGACTAGCGGGGGACAATGAGCAGTTCTTC. Looking up the rest from reference TRBV5-6 and TRBJ2-1 gives the full variable domain: DAGVTQSPTHLIKTRGQQVTLRCSPKSGHDTVSWYQQALGQGPQFIFQYYEEEERQRGNFPDRFSGHQFPNYSSELNVNALLLGDSALYLCASSWGLAGDNEQFFGPGTRLTVL.

The rearrangement uses TRBV18 and TRBJ2-1; D is possibly TRBD1 (7 bases). V shed 4 bases and J shed 1 base, with 11 bases lying between them. Germline V gene data show CDR1 as KGHSH and CDR2 as LQKENI. The CDR3 totals 15 residues. For the CDR3, the DNA is TGTGCCAGCTCACTTCAGGGGGGATCCTACAATGAGCAGTTCTTC. This codes for CASSLQGGSYNEQFF.

The V and J genes are TRBV11-3 and TRBJ2-2; TRBD2 aligns across 7 bases. CDR1 and CDR2 (germline): SGHNT, YENEEA. The CDR3 sequence is 18 residues long. Trimming took 4 bases from V and 1 from J; bases not matched to a gene: 12. The CDR3 bases are TGTGCCAGCAGCTCCAGTCAGGGAATAGCGGGGAACACCGGGGAGCTGTTTTTT. This codes for CASSSSQGIAGNTGELFF.

This clone was recorded a few times. This chain connects TRBV30 to TRBJ1-5, with TRBD1 matching 8 bases. V gave up 2 bases and J gave up 4 bases; unmatched junction bases: 7. CDR3 size: 15 residues. Looked up from germline, CDR1 is GTSNPN and CDR2 is SVGIG (reference sequence). The CDR3 DNA reads as TGTGCCTGGAGTAAGGGGGGGACAGGTAATCAGCCCCAGCATTTT. Protein sequence: CAWSKGGTGNQPQHF.

The rearrangement links TRBV5-4 to TRBJ2-1, with 14 bases matching TRBD2. The CDR3 runs to 18 residues. V shed 4 bases and J 0 bases; nucleotides not matched to a gene: 6. Germline V lookup: CDR1 SGHNT, CDR2 YYREEE (reference sequence). In DNA form, the CDR3 reads TGTGCCAGCAGCCCGGGACTAGCGGGGGCAATCTCCTACAATGAGCAGTTCTTC. Encoded protein: CASSPGLAGAISYNEQFF.

The J gene is TRBJ1-4, the V gene TRBV10-1; a possible D gene is TRBD1 (6 bases). Germline CDR1 and CDR2: WNHNN and SYGVQD (reference sequence). V lost 1 base to trimming and J lost 8 bases, with 17 bases between them. The CDR3 is made up of 16 amino acids. In DNA form, the CDR3 reads TGCGCCAGCAGTGAGTTAACGGGGACACGAGGGGAAAAACTGTTTTTT. As protein: CASSELTGTRGEKLFF.

This chain links TRBV11-2 with TRBJ2-2, with D possibly matching TRBD1 (5 bases). The CDR3 extends over 15 amino acids. Germline V gene data show CDR1 as SGHAT and CDR2 as FQNNGV. Trimming cost V 2 bases and J 6 bases, with 13 bases left between them. This CDR3 is CASSLRGLAPGELFF. The CDR3 coding sequence is TGTGCCAGCAGCTTAAGGGGTTTGGCCCCCGGGGAGCTGTTTTTT.

The chain has TRBV4-2 and TRBJ2-5, with D perhaps TRBD2 (5 bases). Germline CDR1 reads LGHNA; CDR2 reads YNFKEQ. The CDR3 is 14 amino acids. V was shortened by 3 bases and J by 4 bases, with 12 bases between the two germline ends. This CDR3 is CASSHRGEAETQYF. CDR3 in DNA: TGTGCCAGCAGCCACCGGGGAGAAGCAGAGACCCAGTACTTC.

V usage is TRBV6-4 and J usage is TRBJ1-1, with 10 bases identical to TRBD1. The CDR3 is made up of 14 amino acids. Germline CDR1 MRHNA, CDR2 SNTAGT. The J segment lost 5 bases and the V segment lost 6 bases, leaving 6 bases of the junction unmatched. CDR3 sequence: CASRGDRGGTEAFF. The CDR3, as DNA: TGTGCCAGCAGGGGGGACAGGGGCGGAACTGAAGCTTTCTTT.

The genes are TRBV5-1 and TRBJ1-2, with 7 bases matching TRBD1. The CDR3 loop spans 12 amino acids. Trimming took 4 bases from V and 6 from J; bases not matched to a gene: 3. Germline lookup yields CDR1 SGHRS and CDR2 YFSETQ. CDR3 loop: CASSPQGDGYTF. The CDR3 DNA reads as TGCGCCAGCAGCCCTCAGGGGGATGGCTACACCTTC.

This sequence joins TRBV7-9 and TRBJ1-1, with D perhaps matching TRBD1 (5 bases). Trimming removed 1 base at V and 1 base at J, with 10 bases between. CDR1 and CDR2 (germline): SEHNR, FQNEAQ (reference sequence). The CDR3 loop spans 15 amino acids. CDR3 in DNA: TGTGCCAGCAGCTTAGAAGGGGCCGGGAACACTGAAGCTTTCTTT. Translating gives CASSLEGAGNTEAFF. Full variable domain (rest looked up from reference TRBV7-9 and TRBJ1-1): DTGVSQNPRHKITKRGQNVTFRCDPISEHNRLYWYRQTLGQGPEFLTYFQNEAQLEKSRLLSDRFSAERPKGSFSTLEIQRTEQGDSAMYLCASSLEGAGNTEAFFGQGTRLTVV.

This chain's CDR3 is CATSQGTRADTQYF. The CDR3 DNA is TGCGCCACCTCACAGGGAACGCGGGCAGATACGCAGTATTTT. The chain couples TRBV5-1 to TRBJ2-3; a possible D gene is TRBD1 (6 bases). Germline CDR1 SGHRS, CDR2 YFSETQ. The CDR3 runs 14 residues. Trimming removed 9 bases at V and 4 bases at J, with 18 bases between.